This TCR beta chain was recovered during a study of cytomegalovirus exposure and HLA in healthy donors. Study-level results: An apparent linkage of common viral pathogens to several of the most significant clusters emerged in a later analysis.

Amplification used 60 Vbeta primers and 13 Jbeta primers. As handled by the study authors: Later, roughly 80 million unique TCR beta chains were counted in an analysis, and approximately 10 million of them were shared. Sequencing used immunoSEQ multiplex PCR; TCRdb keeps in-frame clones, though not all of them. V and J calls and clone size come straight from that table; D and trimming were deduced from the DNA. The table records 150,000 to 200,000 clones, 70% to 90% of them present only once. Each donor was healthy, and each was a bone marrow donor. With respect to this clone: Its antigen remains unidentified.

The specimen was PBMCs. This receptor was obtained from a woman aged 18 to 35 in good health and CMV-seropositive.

The CDR3 DNA follows: TGTGCCAGCAGCCCCCACTATGGCGGGGGGGCCTACAATGAGCAGTTCTTC. Translated, it gives CASSPHYGGGAYNEQFF. The chain recombines TRBV9 with TRBJ2-1; TRBD2 aligns across 9 bases. Looked up from germline, CDR1 is SGDLS and CDR2 is YYNGEE. Germline trimming cut 4 bases from V and 2 bases from J; bases unmatched to any gene: 10. CDR3 length equals 17 residues.